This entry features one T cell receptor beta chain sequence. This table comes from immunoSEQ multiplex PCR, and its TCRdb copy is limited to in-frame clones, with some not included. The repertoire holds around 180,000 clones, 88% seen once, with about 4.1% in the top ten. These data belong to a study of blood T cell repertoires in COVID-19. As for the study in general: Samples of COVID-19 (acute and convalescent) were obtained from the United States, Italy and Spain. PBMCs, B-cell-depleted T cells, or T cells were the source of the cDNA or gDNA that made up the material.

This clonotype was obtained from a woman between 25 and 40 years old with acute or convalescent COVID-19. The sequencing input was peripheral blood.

As DNA, the CDR3 is TGTGCCAGCAGCCCCCAAAACGGGGAGCTGTTTTTT. Translation: CASSPQNGELFF. The chain links TRBV6-5 to TRBJ2-2; D is unclear. This CDR3 is built from 12 residues. Between the trimmed V and J ends, which lost 6 bases and 7 bases, there was a span of 9 bases. The germline gives CDR1 MNHEY, CDR2 SVGAGI.